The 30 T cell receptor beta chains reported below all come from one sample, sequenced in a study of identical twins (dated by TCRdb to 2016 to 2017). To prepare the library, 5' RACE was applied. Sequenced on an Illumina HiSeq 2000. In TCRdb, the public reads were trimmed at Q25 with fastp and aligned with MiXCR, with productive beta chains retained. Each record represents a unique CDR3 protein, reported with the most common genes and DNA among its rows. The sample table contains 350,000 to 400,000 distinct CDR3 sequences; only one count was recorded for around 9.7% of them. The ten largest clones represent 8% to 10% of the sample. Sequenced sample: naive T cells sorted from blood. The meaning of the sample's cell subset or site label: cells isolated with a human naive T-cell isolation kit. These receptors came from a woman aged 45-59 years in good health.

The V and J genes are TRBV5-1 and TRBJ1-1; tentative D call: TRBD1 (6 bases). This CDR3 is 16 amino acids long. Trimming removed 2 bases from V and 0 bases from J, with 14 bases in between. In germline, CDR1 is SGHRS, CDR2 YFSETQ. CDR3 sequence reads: CASSFTGKSMNTEAFF. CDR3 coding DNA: TGCGCCAGCAGCTTCACAGGGAAATCCATGAACACTGAAGCTTTCTTT.

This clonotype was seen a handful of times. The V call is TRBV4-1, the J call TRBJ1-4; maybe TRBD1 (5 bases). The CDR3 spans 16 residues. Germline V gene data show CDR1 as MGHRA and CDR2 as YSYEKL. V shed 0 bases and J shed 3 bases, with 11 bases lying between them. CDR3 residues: CASSQEERGANEKLFF. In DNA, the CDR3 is TGCGCCAGCAGCCAAGAGGAGAGGGGCGCTAATGAAAAACTGTTTTTT.

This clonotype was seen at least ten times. CDR3 sequence: CSASLPDTDTQYF. The CDR3 coding sequence is TGCAGTGCTAGTCTCCCCGACACAGATACGCAGTATTTT. The chain links TRBV20-1 to TRBJ2-3; no firm D call. V lost 3 bases to trimming and J lost 2 bases, with 9 bases between them. CDR3 length equals 13 residues. Germline CDR1 and CDR2: DFQATT and SNEGSKA (reference sequence).

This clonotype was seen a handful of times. CDR3 bases: TGTGCCAGCAGTGACCCTGGGAGCTCAGATACGCAGTATTTT. Translated, it gives CASSDPGSSDTQYF. The chain carries TRBV6-4 and TRBJ2-3, with D maybe TRBD2 (5 bases). From germline, CDR1 is MRHNA and CDR2 SNTAGT. This CDR3 comprises 14 residues. V lost 2 bases, J lost 4 bases, and 10 bases lay in between.

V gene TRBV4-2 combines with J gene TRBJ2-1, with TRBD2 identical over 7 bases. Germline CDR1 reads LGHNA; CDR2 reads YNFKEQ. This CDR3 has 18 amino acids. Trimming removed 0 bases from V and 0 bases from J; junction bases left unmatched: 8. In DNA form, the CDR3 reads TGTGCCAGCAGCCAAGAAGGAACAGCGGGGAGCTCCTACAATGAGCAGTTCTTC. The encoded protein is CASSQEGTAGSSYNEQFF.

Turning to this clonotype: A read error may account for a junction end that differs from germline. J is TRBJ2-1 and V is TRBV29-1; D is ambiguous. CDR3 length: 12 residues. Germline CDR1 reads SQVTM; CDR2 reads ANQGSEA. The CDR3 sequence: CSVEFLSVELFF. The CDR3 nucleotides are TGCAGCGTTGAATTTTTGAGTGTTGAGCTGTTCTTC.

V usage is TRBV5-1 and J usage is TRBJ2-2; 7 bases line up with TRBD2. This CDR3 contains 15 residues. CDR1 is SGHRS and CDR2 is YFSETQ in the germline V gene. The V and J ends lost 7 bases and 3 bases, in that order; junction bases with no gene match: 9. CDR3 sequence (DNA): TGCGCCAGCCACGGGGGGATCTCCGACACCGGGGAGCTGTTTTTT. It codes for CASHGGISDTGELFF. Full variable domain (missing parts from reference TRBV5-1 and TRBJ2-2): KAGVTQTPRYLIKTRGQQVTLSCSPISGHRSVSWYQQTPGQGLQFLFEYFSETQRNKGNFPGRFSGRQFSNSRSEMNVSTLELGDSALYLCASHGGISDTGELFFGEGSRLTVL.

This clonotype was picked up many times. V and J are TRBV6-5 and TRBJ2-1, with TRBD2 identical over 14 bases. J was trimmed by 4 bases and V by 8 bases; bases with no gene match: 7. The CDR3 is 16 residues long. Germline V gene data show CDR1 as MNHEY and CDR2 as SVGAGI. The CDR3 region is CASRLAGGTFYNEQFF. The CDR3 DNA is TGTGCCAGCCGACTAGCGGGAGGGACTTTTTACAATGAGCAGTTCTTC.

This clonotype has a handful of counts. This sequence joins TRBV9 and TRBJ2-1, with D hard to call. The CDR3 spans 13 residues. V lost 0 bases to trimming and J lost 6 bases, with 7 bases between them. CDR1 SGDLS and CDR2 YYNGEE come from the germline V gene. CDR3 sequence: CASSVALFNEQFF. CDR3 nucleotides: TGTGCCAGCAGCGTAGCTCTCTTCAATGAGCAGTTCTTC.

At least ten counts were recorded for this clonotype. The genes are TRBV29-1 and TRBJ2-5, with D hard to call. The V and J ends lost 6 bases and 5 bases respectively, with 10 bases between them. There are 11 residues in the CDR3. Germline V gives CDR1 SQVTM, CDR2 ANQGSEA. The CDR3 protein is CSVHPGETQYF. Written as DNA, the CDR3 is TGCAGCGTCCACCCCGGGGAGACCCAGTACTTC.

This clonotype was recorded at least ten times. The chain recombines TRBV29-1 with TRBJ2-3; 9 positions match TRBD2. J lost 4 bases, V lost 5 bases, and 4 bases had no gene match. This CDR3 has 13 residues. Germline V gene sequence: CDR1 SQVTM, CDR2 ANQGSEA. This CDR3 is CSVYAGGADTQYF. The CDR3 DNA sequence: TGCAGCGTTTATGCGGGAGGGGCAGATACGCAGTATTTT.

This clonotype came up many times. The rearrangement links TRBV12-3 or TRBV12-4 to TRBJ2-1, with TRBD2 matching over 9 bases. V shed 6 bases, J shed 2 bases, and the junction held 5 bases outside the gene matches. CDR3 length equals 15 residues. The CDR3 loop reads CASRRLAATYNEQFF. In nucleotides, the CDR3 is TGTGCCAGCAGGAGACTAGCGGCCACCTACAATGAGCAGTTCTTC.

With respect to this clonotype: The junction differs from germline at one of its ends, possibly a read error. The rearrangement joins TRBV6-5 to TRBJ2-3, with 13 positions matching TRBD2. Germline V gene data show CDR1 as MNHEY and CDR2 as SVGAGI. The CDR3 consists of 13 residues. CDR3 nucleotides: TGTGCCAGCACCGGACTAGCGGGAGATAAGCAGTATTTT. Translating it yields CASTGLAGDKQYF.

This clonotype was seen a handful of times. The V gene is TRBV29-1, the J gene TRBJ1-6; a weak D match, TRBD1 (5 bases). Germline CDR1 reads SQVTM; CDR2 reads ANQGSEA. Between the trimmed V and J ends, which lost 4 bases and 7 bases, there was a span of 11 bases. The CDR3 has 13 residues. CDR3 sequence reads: CSVGQGLNSPLHF. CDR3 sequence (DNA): TGCAGCGTTGGGCAGGGTCTAAATTCACCCCTCCACTTT.

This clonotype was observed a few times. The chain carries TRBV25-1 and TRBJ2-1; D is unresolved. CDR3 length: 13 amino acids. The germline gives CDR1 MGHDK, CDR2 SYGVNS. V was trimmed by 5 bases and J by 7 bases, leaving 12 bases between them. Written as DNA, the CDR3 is TGTGCCAGCAGTAGAAGGGAATGGAATGAGCAGTTCTTC. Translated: CASSRREWNEQFF.

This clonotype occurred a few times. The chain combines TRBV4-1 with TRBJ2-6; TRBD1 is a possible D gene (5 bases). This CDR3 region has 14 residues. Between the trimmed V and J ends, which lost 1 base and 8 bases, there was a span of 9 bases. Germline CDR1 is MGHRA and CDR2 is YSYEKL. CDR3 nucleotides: TGCGCCAGCAGCCAAGGGCAGGGCTCCAACGTCCTGACTTTC. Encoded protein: CASSQGQGSNVLTF.

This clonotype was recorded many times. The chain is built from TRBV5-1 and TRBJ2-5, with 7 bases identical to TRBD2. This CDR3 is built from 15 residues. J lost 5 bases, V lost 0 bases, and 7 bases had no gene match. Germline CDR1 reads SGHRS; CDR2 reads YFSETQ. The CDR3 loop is CASSLALAEGETQYF. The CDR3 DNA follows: TGCGCCAGCAGCTTGGCCCTAGCGGAGGGGGAGACCCAGTACTTC. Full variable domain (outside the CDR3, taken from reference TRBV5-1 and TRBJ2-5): KAGVTQTPRYLIKTRGQQVTLSCSPISGHRSVSWYQQTPGQGLQFLFEYFSETQRNKGNFPGRFSGRQFSNSRSEMNVSTLELGDSALYLCASSLALAEGETQYFGPGTRLLVL.

Written as DNA, the CDR3 is TGTGCCAGCCGGGGGTACTACGAGCAGTACTTC. It is translated as CASRGYYEQYF. The rearrangement uses TRBV27 and TRBJ2-7; a possible D gene is TRBD2 (6 bases). In germline, CDR1 is MNHEY, CDR2 SMNVEV (reference sequence). The CDR3 spans 11 residues. Deletions cut 8 bases from V and 3 bases from J, with 8 bases between.

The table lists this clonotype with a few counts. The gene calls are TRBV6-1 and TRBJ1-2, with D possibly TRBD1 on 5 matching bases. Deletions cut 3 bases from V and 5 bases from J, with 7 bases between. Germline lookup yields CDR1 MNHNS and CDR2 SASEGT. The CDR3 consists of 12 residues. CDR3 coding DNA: TGTGCCAGCAGTGAGACAGAGTATGGCTACACCTTC. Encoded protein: CASSETEYGYTF.

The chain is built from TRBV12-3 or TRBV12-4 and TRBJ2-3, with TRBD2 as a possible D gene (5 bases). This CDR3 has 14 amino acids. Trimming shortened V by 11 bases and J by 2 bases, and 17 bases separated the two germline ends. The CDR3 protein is CAVTLLRDTDTQYF. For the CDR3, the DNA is TGTGCCGTAACGCTTCTCCGGGACACAGATACGCAGTATTTT.

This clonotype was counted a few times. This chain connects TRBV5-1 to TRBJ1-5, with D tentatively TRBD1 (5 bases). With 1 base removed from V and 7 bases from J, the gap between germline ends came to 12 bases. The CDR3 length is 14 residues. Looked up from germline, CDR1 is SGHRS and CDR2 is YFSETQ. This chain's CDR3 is CASSLRGGRQPQHF. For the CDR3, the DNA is TGCGCCAGCAGCTTGCGGGGGGGACGCCAGCCCCAGCATTTT.

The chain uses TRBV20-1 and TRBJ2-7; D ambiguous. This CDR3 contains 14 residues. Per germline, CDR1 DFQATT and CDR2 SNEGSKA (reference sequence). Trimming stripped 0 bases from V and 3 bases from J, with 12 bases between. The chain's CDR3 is CSARDQAGLYEQYF. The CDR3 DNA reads TGCAGTGCTAGAGATCAAGCTGGGCTCTACGAGCAGTACTTC.

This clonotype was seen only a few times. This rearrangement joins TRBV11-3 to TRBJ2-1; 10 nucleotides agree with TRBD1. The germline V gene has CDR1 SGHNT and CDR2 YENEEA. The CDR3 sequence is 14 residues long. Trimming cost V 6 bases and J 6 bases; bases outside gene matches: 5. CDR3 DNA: TGTGCCAGCAGAGGACAGGGGGACCTCAATGAGCAGTTCTTC. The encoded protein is CASRGQGDLNEQFF.

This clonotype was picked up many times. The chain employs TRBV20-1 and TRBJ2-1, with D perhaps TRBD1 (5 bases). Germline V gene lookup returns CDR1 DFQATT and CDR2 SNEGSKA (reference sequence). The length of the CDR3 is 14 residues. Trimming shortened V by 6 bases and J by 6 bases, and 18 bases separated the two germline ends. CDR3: CSAWTSRGLNEQFF. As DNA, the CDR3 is TGCAGTGCCTGGACCTCTAGGGGTCTCAATGAGCAGTTCTTC.

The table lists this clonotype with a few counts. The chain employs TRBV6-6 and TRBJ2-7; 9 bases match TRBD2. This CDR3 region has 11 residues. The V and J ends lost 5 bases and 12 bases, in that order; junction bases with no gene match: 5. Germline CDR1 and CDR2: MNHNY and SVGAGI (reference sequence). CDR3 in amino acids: CASSTGLAWYF. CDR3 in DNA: TGTGCCAGCAGTACAGGACTAGCGTGGTACTTC.

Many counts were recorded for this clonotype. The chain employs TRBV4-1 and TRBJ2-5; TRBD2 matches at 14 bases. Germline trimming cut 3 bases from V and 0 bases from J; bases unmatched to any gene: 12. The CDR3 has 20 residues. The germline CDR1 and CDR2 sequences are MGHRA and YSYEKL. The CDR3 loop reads CASSHPGTSGRGRNQETQYF. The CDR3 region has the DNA TGCGCCAGCAGCCATCCCGGGACTAGCGGGAGAGGCCGGAACCAAGAGACCCAGTACTTC.

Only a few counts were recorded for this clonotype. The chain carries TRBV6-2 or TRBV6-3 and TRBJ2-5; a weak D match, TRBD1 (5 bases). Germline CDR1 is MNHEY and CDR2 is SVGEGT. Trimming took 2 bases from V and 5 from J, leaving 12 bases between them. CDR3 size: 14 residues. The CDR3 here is CASSYRGIIETQYF. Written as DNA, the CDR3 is TGTGCCAGCAGTTACAGGGGAATAATCGAGACCCAGTACTTC.

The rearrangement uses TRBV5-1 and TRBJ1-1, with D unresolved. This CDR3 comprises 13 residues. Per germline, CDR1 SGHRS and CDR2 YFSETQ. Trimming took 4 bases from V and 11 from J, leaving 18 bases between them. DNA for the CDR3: TGCGCCAGCAGCCGGTCCCCCGAACCTGTGGCTTTCTTT. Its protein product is CASSRSPEPVAFF.

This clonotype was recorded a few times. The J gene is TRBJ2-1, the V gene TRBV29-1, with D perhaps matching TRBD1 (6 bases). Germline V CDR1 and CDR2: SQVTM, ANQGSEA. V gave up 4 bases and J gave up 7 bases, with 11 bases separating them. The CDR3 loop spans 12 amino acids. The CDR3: CSVARGRNEQFF. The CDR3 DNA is TGCAGCGTTGCCAGGGGCCGGAATGAGCAGTTCTTC.

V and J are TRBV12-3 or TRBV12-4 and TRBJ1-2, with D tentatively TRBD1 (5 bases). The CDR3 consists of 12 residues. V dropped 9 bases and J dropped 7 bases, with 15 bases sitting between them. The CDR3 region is CASRYVGGGYTF. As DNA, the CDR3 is TGTGCCAGTCGGTACGTCGGGGGTGGCTACACCTTC.